Listed below are T cell receptor beta chains from one sample, sequenced in a study of T cell responses to AZD1222 COVID-19 vaccine. The method was immunoSEQ multiplex PCR; TCRdb's version includes in-frame clones alone and lacks a portion of them. The sample shows about 120,000 clones, approximately 88% of them seen only once. Here the sequenced sample was peripheral blood, taken on day 0 of AZD1222 vaccination. The receptor source for this set is an adult in good health. Both conserved end residues are trimmed from each CDR3. The D gene is left open where the match is weak.

V: TRBV18; D: TRBD1; J: TRBJ2-7; CDR3: ASSPGTGGGEQY
V: TRBV6-2/TRBV6-3; D: NA; J: TRBJ2-1; CDR3: ASSLWSTGSNEQF
V: TRBV4-1; D: NA; J: TRBJ1-5; CDR3: ASSQGTYSNQPQH
V: TRBV2; D: TRBD2; J: TRBJ2-1; CDR3: ASRDSGGAYNEQF
V: TRBV29-1; D: TRBD1; J: TRBJ2-7; CDR3: SVRDRTYEQY
V: TRBV21-1; D: NA; J: TRBJ1-5; CDR3: ASSKGAGSQPQH
V: TRBV5-6; D: TRBD1; J: TRBJ2-7; CDR3: ASGPGQAYEQY
V: TRBV11-3; D: NA; J: TRBJ2-3; CDR3: ASSSLIVSHTQY
V: TRBV11-2; D: TRBD2; J: TRBJ2-7; CDR3: ASSLVIAGGYEQY
V: TRBV29-1; D: TRBD1; J: TRBJ1-1; CDR3: SVQPLPGTGVDTEAF
V: TRBV7-2; D: NA; J: TRBJ2-1; CDR3: ASSLGLGSGTSYNEQF
V: TRBV28; D: NA; J: TRBJ1-4; CDR3: ASGGGTETTNEKLF